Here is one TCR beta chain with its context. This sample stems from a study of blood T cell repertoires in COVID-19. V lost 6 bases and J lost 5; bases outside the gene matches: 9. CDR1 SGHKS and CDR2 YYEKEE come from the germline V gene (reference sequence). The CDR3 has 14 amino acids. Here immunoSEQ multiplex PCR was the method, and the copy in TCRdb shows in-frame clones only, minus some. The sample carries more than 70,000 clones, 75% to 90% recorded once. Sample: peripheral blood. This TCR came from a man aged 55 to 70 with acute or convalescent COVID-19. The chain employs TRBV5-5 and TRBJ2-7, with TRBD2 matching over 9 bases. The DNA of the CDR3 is TGTGCCAGCACCCGCGGGGTAGCGGGAGACGAGCAGTACTTC. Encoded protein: CASTRGVAGDEQYF.